The source of this TCR beta chain is a study of blood T cell repertoires in COVID-19. Study-level background: The United States, Italy and Spain provided the acute and convalescent COVID-19 samples. In each case, the material was cDNA or gDNA derived from T cells, B-cell-depleted T cells, or PBMCs.

In the original processing: Nucleated cell number was recorded as an estimate derived from reference gene primer amplification. Sequencing used immunoSEQ multiplex PCR; TCRdb keeps in-frame clones, though not all of them. D and trimming come from the DNA, and the V and J calls and clone size come from that table. The sample has approximately 74,000 clones; roughly 81% are singletons. Trimming took off 5 bases at V and 0 bases at J, with 20 bases between the two ends. CDR3 length equals 18 residues. Germline CDR1 is SGHAT and CDR2 is FQNNGV. The sample was peripheral blood. This chain joins TRBV11-2 and TRBJ2-1; D is uncertain. The source is a man in his 70s with acute or convalescent COVID-19. Here the CDR3 DNA reads TGTGCCAGCAGCCAGATTCGACCCTCTAGGTTCTCCTACAATGAGCAGTTCTTC. Amino acid sequence: CASSQIRPSRFSYNEQFF.